One and the same sample provided the 15 T cell receptor beta chains below, sequenced in a study of beta chain features in type 1 diabetes. Study observations and caveats: Type 1 diabetes patients showed a moderate but significant shortening of TCRB CDR3s in all four CD4+ subsets.

Which antigens these TCRs recognize remains unknown. All of the isolated RNA was reverse transcribed, so expressed TCRB transcripts were sequenced. Assay: immunoSEQ multiplex PCR; the TCRdb copy retains only in-frame clones and omits some. The data contain some 14,000 clones, approximately 68% of them singletons. The sequenced sample was stem cell memory CD4+ T cells from blood. These receptors were taken from a woman between 18 and 29 years old with type 1 diabetes.

J is TRBJ2-7 and V is TRBV6-6; weak D call: TRBD1 (5 bases). Trimming stripped 4 bases from V and 3 bases from J, with 7 bases between. CDR3 length equals 12 residues. Per the germline V gene, CDR1 is MNHNY and CDR2 is SVGAGI (reference sequence). The CDR3 nucleotides are TGTGCCAGCAGTTCAGGGTTCTACGAGCAGTACTTC. Translation: CASSSGFYEQYF.

The V gene is TRBV6-5, the J gene TRBJ2-3; the match to TRBD2 covers 7 bases. Germline CDR1 and CDR2: MNHEY and SVGAGI. The CDR3 runs to 16 residues. Trimming removed 1 base from V and 4 bases from J; junction bases left unmatched: 8. CDR3 nucleotide sequence: TGTGCCAGCAGTTACTGGGGGGGAGTGGGGGCAGATACGCAGTATTTT. Protein sequence: CASSYWGGVGADTQYF.

In this sample, this clone turned up a few times. The chain employs TRBV19 and TRBJ1-1, with D unresolved. V lost 0 bases and J 3 bases, leaving 11 bases between the germline ends. Germline assignment: CDR1 LNHDA and CDR2 SQIVND (reference sequence). The CDR3 has 15 residues. CDR3 nucleotide sequence: TGTGCCAGTAGTATAGACGGACTTCTGGACACTGAAGCTTTCTTT. This codes for CASSIDGLLDTEAFF. Full variable domain (outside the CDR3, taken from reference TRBV19 and TRBJ1-1): DGGITQSPKYLFRKEGQNVTLSCEQNLNHDAMYWYRQDPGQGLRLIYYSQIVNDFQKGDIAEGYSVSREKKESFPLTVTSAQKNPTAFYLCASSIDGLLDTEAFFGQGTRLTVV.

This clone was recorded a few times. This chain connects TRBV5-1 to TRBJ2-1, with TRBD2 matching 8 bases. The CDR3 is 15 amino acids. Germline values: CDR1 SGHRS, CDR2 YFSETQ. With 0 bases clipped from V and 6 bases from J, the junction kept 5 bases outside the gene matches. DNA of the CDR3: TGCGCCAGCAGCTTGGTGAGCGGGAGTGGCAATGAGCAGTTCTTC. Translation: CASSLVSGSGNEQFF. Drawing the rest from reference TRBV5-1 and TRBJ2-1, the complete variable domain is KAGVTQTPRYLIKTRGQQVTLSCSPISGHRSVSWYQQTPGQGLQFLFEYFSETQRNKGNFPGRFSGRQFSNSRSEMNVSTLELGDSALYLCASSLVSGSGNEQFFGPGTRLTVL.

As regards this clone: Its ends do not fully match the called genes, so a read error is possible. This chain joins TRBV27 and TRBJ1-2; possible D gene TRBD1, 6 bases. Germline assignment: CDR1 MNHEY and CDR2 SMNVEV (reference sequence). The CDR3 totals 12 residues. CDR3 nucleotide sequence: TGTGCCAGCAGTATATCAGGGGTCGGCTACACCTTC. As protein: CASSISGVGYTF.

The rearrangement links TRBV19 to TRBJ1-4; D unclear. CDR1 is LNHDA and CDR2 is SQIVND in the germline V gene (reference sequence). V dropped 7 bases and J dropped 1 base, with 16 bases sitting between them. The CDR3 runs 16 residues. CDR3 sequence: CASTDLPRGTNEKLFF. CDR3 sequence (DNA): TGTGCCAGTACAGACTTGCCTCGGGGAACTAATGAAAAACTGTTTTTT.

This clone appeared a few times. This chain links TRBV18 with TRBJ2-3; no definite D call. The germline V gene encodes CDR1 KGHSH and CDR2 LQKENI. V was cut by 3 bases and J by 0 bases, with 7 bases left in between. The CDR3 sequence is 14 residues long. The CDR3 DNA reads as TGTGCCAGCTCACCCCTTTCTAGCACAGATACGCAGTATTTT. It is translated as CASSPLSSTDTQYF.

This clone came up a few times. V usage is TRBV6-6 and J usage is TRBJ2-7, with D possibly being TRBD1 (5 bases). In germline, CDR1 is MNHNY, CDR2 SVGAGI (reference sequence). This CDR3 has 12 residues. The V end was cut by 5 bases, the J end by 4 bases, with 9 bases between. The CDR3 bases are TGTGCCAGCAGTGGAGACAGATACGAGCAGTACTTC. This codes for CASSGDRYEQYF.

The chain carries TRBV4-1 and TRBJ1-1; no reliable D call. The germline CDR1 and CDR2 sequences are MGHRA and YSYEKL. This CDR3 comprises 14 residues. Trimming cost V 2 bases and J 5 bases, with 12 bases left between them. This chain's CDR3 is CASSQPRSGTEAFF. The DNA of the CDR3 is TGCGCCAGCAGCCAACCTAGGTCGGGAACTGAAGCTTTCTTT.

The rearrangement joins TRBV7-2 to TRBJ2-1; D remains unclear. Germline assignment: CDR1 SGHTA and CDR2 FQGNSA. The CDR3 length is 16 residues. Trimming pared 5 bases from V and 0 bases from J, leaving 14 bases between. The CDR3 DNA sequence: TGTGCCAGCAGCCTCCATACCGGTAGCTCCTACAATGAGCAGTTCTTC. It translates to CASSLHTGSSYNEQFF.

The V and J genes are TRBV5-1 and TRBJ2-7, with D tentatively TRBD2 (6 bases). Trimming removed 5 bases at V and 5 bases at J, with 14 bases between. CDR1 and CDR2 (germline): SGHRS, YFSETQ. CDR3 length: 13 amino acids. CDR3 protein: CASRGLSYDEQYF. In DNA form, the CDR3 reads TGCGCCAGCAGAGGACTATCCTATGACGAGCAGTACTTC.

This clone came up a few times. One end of the junction fails to match germline, which may point to a read error. This rearrangement joins TRBV7-7 to TRBJ2-5; TRBD2 aligns across 9 bases. There are 14 residues in the CDR3. The germline gives CDR1 SSHAT, CDR2 FNYEAQ (reference sequence). CDR3 loop: CASSPHSGRETQYF. CDR3 nucleotide sequence: TGTGCTAGCAGCCCTCATAGCGGGAGAGAGACCCAGTACTTC.

In its sample, this clone was seen a few times. This sequence joins TRBV11-3 and TRBJ1-2; D uncertain. This CDR3 is 11 amino acids long. Trimming left V 8 bases short and J 4 bases short, with 8 bases between. Germline loops: CDR1 SGHNT, CDR2 YENEEA. CDR3 coding DNA: TGTGCCAGCGGAAGAGGCTATGGCTACACCTTC. Translation gives CASGRGYGYTF.

The chain uses TRBV4-3 and TRBJ2-3; a weak D match, TRBD2 (6 bases). This CDR3 spans 16 amino acids. CDR1 is LGHNA and CDR2 is YSLEER in the germline V gene. Trimming removed 1 base from V and 5 bases from J, with 16 bases in between. The CDR3 loop is CASSQVSVTSGDTQYF. Written as DNA, the CDR3 is TGCGCCAGCAGCCAAGTCTCCGTGACTAGTGGAGATACGCAGTATTTT.

This clone was counted between two and nine times. V usage is TRBV14 and J usage is TRBJ1-1; possible D gene TRBD1, 5 bases. Germline V gene lookup returns CDR1 SGHDN and CDR2 FVKESK. V was clipped by 1 base and J by 1 base, with 7 bases between them. This CDR3 has 14 residues. The CDR3 loop reads CASSQVGGNTEAFF. The CDR3, as DNA: TGTGCCAGCAGCCAAGTGGGGGGGAACACTGAAGCTTTCTTT.